Shown below are 28 T cell receptor beta chains from a single sample sequenced in a study of CD8 T cells in Susac syndrome. Reverse transcription of about 0.45 to 1 ug RNA was carried out with random hexamers. TCRdb reprocessed the immunoSEQ multiplex PCR reads with MiXCR, giving one entry per CDR3 protein. Of about 150,000 distinct CDR3 sequences listed, around 95% are singletons. What was sequenced was CD8+ T cells from PBMCs. These receptors were obtained from a human donor with multiple sclerosis.

CDR3 region: CASSLAGNYGYTF. The CDR3 bases are TGTGCCAGCAGCTTAGCAGGAAACTATGGCTACACCTTC. This chain uses TRBV27 with TRBJ1-2; D remains ambiguous. Between the trimmed V and J ends, which lost 6 bases and 2 bases, there was a span of 10 bases. The CDR3 is made up of 13 amino acids. Germline V gives CDR1 MNHEY, CDR2 SMNVEV (reference sequence).

The chain combines TRBV12-3 or TRBV12-4 with TRBJ1-5; no clear D gene. The V end lost 2 bases, the J end lost 2 bases, and 10 bases lay between the germline ends. CDR3 size: 15 residues. The DNA of the CDR3 is TGTGCCAGCAGTTTACGGGGTACCGGCAATCAGCCCCAGCATTTT. Encoded protein: CASSLRGTGNQPQHF.

This chain connects TRBV27 to TRBJ1-2; D possibly corresponds to TRBD1 (5 bases). V dropped 6 bases and J dropped 4 bases, with 18 bases sitting between them. Germline lookup yields CDR1 MNHEY and CDR2 SMNVEV (reference sequence). The CDR3 is made up of 15 amino acids. CDR3 in amino acids: CASSPGYRSLYGYTF. The CDR3 DNA reads as TGTGCCAGCAGCCCCGGTTACAGGTCGCTCTATGGCTACACCTTC.

This sequence joins TRBV5-6 and TRBJ2-7, with a possible D match to TRBD1 (7 bases). Germline loops: CDR1 SGHDT, CDR2 YYEEEE. The CDR3 runs to 14 residues. V lost 3 bases to trimming and J lost 3 bases, with 13 bases between them. CDR3 sequence (DNA): TGTGCCAGCAGCTCGCGGGGACAGATCTACGAGCAGTACTTC. Translating it yields CASSSRGQIYEQYF.

The chain joins TRBV9 to TRBJ2-3; D is unclear. The germline gives CDR1 SGDLS, CDR2 YYNGEE. This CDR3 has 12 amino acids. Trimming took 4 bases from V and 0 from J, leaving 3 bases between them. The CDR3 nucleotides read TGTGCCAGCAGCTGGAGCACAGATACGCAGTATTTT. It codes for CASSWSTDTQYF.

The chain has TRBV2 and TRBJ2-7, with D possibly TRBD2 on 6 matching bases. V shed 4 bases and J shed 2 bases, with 12 bases lying between them. The length of the CDR3 is 14 residues. Germline V gene lookup returns CDR1 SNHLY and CDR2 FYNNEI. The CDR3 reads CASSGTSWTYEQYV. In nucleotides, the CDR3 is TGTGCCAGCAGTGGTACTAGCTGGACCTACGAGCAGTACGTC.

This clonotype was counted a single time. The V gene is TRBV29-1, the J gene TRBJ1-2, with D hard to call. This CDR3 has 10 residues. Germline CDR1 reads SQVTM; CDR2 reads ANQGSEA. V was pared by 7 bases and J by 8 bases, with 11 bases between. The CDR3 loop is CSARAGGYTF. The CDR3 DNA is TGCAGCGCAAGGGCCGGGGGCTACACCTTC.

The rearrangement joins TRBV7-9 to TRBJ2-7, with TRBD2 identical over 9 bases. With V trimmed by 4 bases and J by 3 bases, 4 bases remained unmatched. Germline loops: CDR1 SEHNR, CDR2 FQNEAQ (reference sequence). The CDR3 covers 14 residues. Written as DNA, the CDR3 is TGTGCCAGCAGCTCGGGACTAGCCGACTACGAGCAGTACGTC. The encoded protein is CASSSGLADYEQYV.

The CDR3 DNA reads as TGTGCCAGCAGCGCCGGACATTTCAGCACAGATACGCAGTATTTT. Its translation is CASSAGHFSTDTQYF. The rearrangement links TRBV9 to TRBJ2-3, with a possible D match to TRBD1 (5 bases). The V and J ends lost 3 bases and 0 bases respectively, with 11 bases between them. Germline CDR1 and CDR2: SGDLS and YYNGEE. This CDR3 spans 15 amino acids.

The rearrangement uses TRBV7-9 and TRBJ2-7, with TRBD1 matching over 9 bases. The CDR3 is made up of 17 amino acids. Germline V lookup: CDR1 SEHNR, CDR2 FQNEAQ (reference sequence). The J segment lost 5 bases and the V segment lost 0 bases, leaving 11 bases of the junction unmatched. The DNA of the CDR3 is TGTGCCAGCAGCTTAGCCCGTATGGTTACAGGGGGCGACGAGCAGTACGTC. This gives the protein CASSLARMVTGGDEQYV.

The rearrangement uses TRBV4-1 and TRBJ2-1; the match to TRBD2 covers 13 bases. After removal of 5 bases from V and 6 bases from J, the junction contained 19 bases not matched to a gene. Germline loops: CDR1 MGHRA, CDR2 YSYEKL. The CDR3 is made up of 20 amino acids. The DNA of the CDR3 is TGCGCCAGCAGCAAGGGGGACAACGGACTAGCGGGGGCACCCCCCAATGAGCAGTTCTTC. Its protein is CASSKGDNGLAGAPPNEQFF.

This clonotype appeared a single time. CDR3 sequence (DNA): TGTGCCAGCAGCTTAGAGGCAGGGACCTTTGAAGCTTTCTTT. It encodes CASSLEAGTFEAFF. This chain joins TRBV7-6 and TRBJ1-1; weak D call: TRBD1 (5 bases). Trimming shortened V by 1 base and J by 7 bases, and 13 bases separated the two germline ends. The CDR3 has 14 residues. Germline CDR1 SGHVS, CDR2 FNYEAQ.

V usage is TRBV2 and J usage is TRBJ1-2, with 8 bases fitting TRBD1. From germline, CDR1 is SNHLY and CDR2 FYNNEI. The CDR3 has 13 amino acids. J was trimmed by 10 bases and V by 7 bases; bases with no gene match: 11. Here the CDR3 DNA reads TGTGCCAGCAAAGAAACTCGGGACAGGACCTACACCTTC. It translates to CASKETRDRTYTF.

There are a few counts of this clonotype. The junction departs from germline at one end; a sequencing error may be responsible. This sequence joins TRBV29-1 and TRBJ1-1; 8 bases map to TRBD1. This CDR3 contains 13 residues. Germline V gives CDR1 SQVTM, CDR2 ANQGSEA. The chain's CDR3 is CSEQGEMNTEAFF. The CDR3 DNA is TGCAGCGAACAGGGGGAGATGAACACTGAAGCTTTTTTT.

As DNA, the CDR3 is TGTGCCAGCAGCGGTGGGACTAGCGGGCTTTACGAGCAGTACGTC. Encoded protein: CASSGGTSGLYEQYV. The chain joins TRBV14 to TRBJ2-7, with 12 bases aligning to TRBD2. Germline V CDR1 and CDR2: SGHDN, FVKESK. Trimming cost V 5 bases and J 4 bases; bases outside gene matches: 6. The CDR3 covers 15 residues.

The V and J genes are TRBV9 and TRBJ2-7, with D unresolved. The ends were cut back, 3 bases at V and 0 bases at J, with 13 bases in the middle. CDR1 is SGDLS and CDR2 is YYNGEE in the germline V gene. The length of the CDR3 is 15 residues. CDR3 sequence: CASSEAGGSSYEQYF. CDR3 DNA: TGTGCCAGCAGCGAGGCCGGTGGCAGCTCCTACGAGCAGTACTTC.

This rearrangement joins TRBV20-1 to TRBJ2-1; D might be TRBD1 or TRBD2, each matching 5 bases. Germline CDR1 reads DFQATT; CDR2 reads SNEGSKA (reference sequence). The CDR3 is 12 amino acids. V was clipped by 6 bases and J by 9 bases, with 15 bases between them. The CDR3 region has the DNA TGCAGTGCCCGAGAGAGGGGTACTGAGCAGTTCTTC. Translation gives CSARERGTEQFF.

The chain carries TRBV3-1 and TRBJ1-2; tentatively, D is TRBD1 (5 bases). The germline V and J ends were trimmed by 0 bases and 3 bases, with 14 bases remaining between them. The CDR3 length is 16 residues. Germline assignment: CDR1 LGHDT and CDR2 YNNKEL (reference sequence). For the CDR3, the DNA is TGTGCCAGCAGCCAAGATTGGCGCGGGGGGGACTATGGCTACACCTTC. This gives the protein CASSQDWRGGDYGYTF.

The chain links TRBV15 to TRBJ2-3, with 7 bases aligning to TRBD2. In germline, CDR1 is LNHNV, CDR2 YYDKDF (reference sequence). The junction had 5 bases not matched to a gene; V was cut back by 4 bases and J by 1 base. The CDR3 length is 15 residues. The CDR3 reads CATSKSAGGTDTQYF. CDR3 coding DNA: TGTGCCACCAGCAAATCGGCGGGGGGCACAGATACGCAGTATTTT.

The chain uses TRBV29-1 and TRBJ2-1; 8 bases map to TRBD1. Germline V gives CDR1 SQVTM, CDR2 ANQGSEA. V shed 6 bases and J 7 bases; nucleotides not matched to a gene: 5. The CDR3 has 12 residues. This CDR3 reads CSVCDRGNEQFF. The CDR3 region has the DNA TGCAGCGTCTGTGACAGGGGTAATGAGCAGTTCTTC.

The chain has TRBV5-4 and TRBJ1-2; unclear D gene. The ends were cut back, 4 bases at V and 8 bases at J, with 21 bases in the middle. In germline, CDR1 is SGHNT, CDR2 YYREEE (reference sequence). There are 15 residues in the CDR3. The CDR3 is CASSRSPLSKEGYTF. As DNA, the CDR3 is TGTGCCAGCAGCCGTAGCCCGCTTAGTAAAGAGGGCTACACCTTC.

Here the CDR3 reads CAWSLVGAYNEQFF. The CDR3 DNA reads as TGTGCCTGGAGCTTGGTCGGGGCTTACAATGAGCAGTTCTTC. The chain uses TRBV30 and TRBJ2-1; the D gene could be TRBD1 or TRBD2 (5 bases each). Trimming took 3 bases from V and 4 from J, leaving 13 bases between them. The CDR3 covers 14 residues. Germline-derived CDR1 and CDR2 are GTSNPN and SVGIG (reference sequence).

The V call is TRBV7-9, the J call TRBJ1-2; D not resolved. Germline CDR1 and CDR2: SEHNR and FQNEAQ (reference sequence). This CDR3 is built from 15 residues. V was cut by 0 bases and J by 4 bases, with 12 bases left in between. Written as DNA, the CDR3 is TGTGCCAGCAGCTTAGCTCCCCACGAGATCTATGGCTACACCTTC. Amino acid sequence: CASSLAPHEIYGYTF. Looking up the rest from reference TRBV7-9 and TRBJ1-2 gives the full variable domain: DTGVSQNPRHKITKRGQNVTFRCDPISEHNRLYWYRQTLGQGPEFLTYFQNEAQLEKSRLLSDRFSAERPKGSFSTLEIQRTEQGDSAMYLCASSLAPHEIYGYTFGSGTRLTVV.

The chain recombines TRBV29-1 with TRBJ2-1; D gene uncertain. The ends were cut back, 4 bases at V and 8 bases at J, with 6 bases in the middle. This CDR3 is 10 amino acids long. Germline values: CDR1 SQVTM, CDR2 ANQGSEA. The CDR3 coding sequence is TGCAGCGTTGTATGGGATGAGCAGTTCTTC. Residues: CSVVWDEQFF.

The chain recombines TRBV7-9 with TRBJ2-1; D might be TRBD1 (6 bases). This CDR3 spans 13 amino acids. The germline V gene encodes CDR1 SEHNR and CDR2 FQNEAQ (reference sequence). V was shortened by 4 bases and J by 3 bases, with 7 bases between the two germline ends. CDR3: CASSSGHYNEQFF. For the CDR3, the DNA is TGTGCCAGCAGCTCGGGACACTACAATGAGCAGTTCTTC.

The chain combines TRBV7-9 with TRBJ2-3; D may be TRBD2 (5 bases). The CDR3 length is 13 residues. CDR1 and CDR2 from the germline V gene are SEHNR and FQNEAQ (reference sequence). V lost 6 bases and J lost 6, with 13 bases in between. The CDR3 spells CASRLVRGDTQYF. The CDR3 DNA reads as TGTGCCAGCAGACTGGTACGGGGTGATACGCAGTATTTT. Full variable domain (outside the CDR3, taken from reference TRBV7-9 and TRBJ2-3): DTGVSQNPRHKITKRGQNVTFRCDPISEHNRLYWYRQTLGQGPEFLTYFQNEAQLEKSRLLSDRFSAERPKGSFSTLEIQRTEQGDSAMYLCASRLVRGDTQYFGPGTRLTVL.

The chain links TRBV6-8 to TRBJ2-3; D is unresolved. V was trimmed by 5 bases and J by 7 bases, leaving 7 bases between them. This CDR3 contains 11 residues. The germline V gene encodes CDR1 MNHGY and CDR2 SAAAGT. The DNA for the CDR3 is TGTGCCAGCAGTGAGAGGAATACGCAGTATTTT. Its translation is CASSERNTQYF.

This chain joins TRBV27 and TRBJ2-6; 7 bases fit TRBD1. The CDR3 loop spans 16 amino acids. The germline CDR1 and CDR2 sequences are MNHEY and SMNVEV (reference sequence). V gave up 6 bases and J gave up 1 base; unmatched junction bases: 6. CDR3 region: CASRDRPLSGANVLTF. The CDR3, as DNA: TGTGCCAGCAGGGACAGGCCACTTTCTGGGGCCAACGTCCTGACTTTC.